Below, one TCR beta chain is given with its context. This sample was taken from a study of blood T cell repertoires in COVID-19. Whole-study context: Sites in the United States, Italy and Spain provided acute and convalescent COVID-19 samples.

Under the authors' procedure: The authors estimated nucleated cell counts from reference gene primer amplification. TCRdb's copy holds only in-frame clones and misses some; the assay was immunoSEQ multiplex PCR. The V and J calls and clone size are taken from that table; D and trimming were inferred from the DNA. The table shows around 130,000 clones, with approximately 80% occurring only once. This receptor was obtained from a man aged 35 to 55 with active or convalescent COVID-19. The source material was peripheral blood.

The CDR3 region has the DNA TGCGCCAGCAGCCAAGATGGACCGGGGGGGTTCATTCAGTACTTC. Its protein product is CASSQDGPGGFIQYF. The V call is TRBV4-1, the J call TRBJ2-4; 8 bases fit TRBD2. The length of the CDR3 is 15 residues. Germline CDR1 reads MGHRA; CDR2 reads YSYEKL. The ends lost 0 bases at V and 9 bases at J; junction bases unmatched: 7.